These 25 T cell receptor beta chains originate from one sample sequenced in a study of shared T cell receptors in the human thymus (dated by TCRdb to about 2021). Receptor amplification or capture employed the immunoSEQ multiplex PCR assay. The clones in this table, taken by TCRdb from immuneACCESS, are in-frame only. Not every clone is retained; where verified, under half of the shortfall comes from an unresolved V gene, and the cause of the rest is unknown. This sample is represented by some 700,000 clones; 88% of them were singletons. The ten largest account for about 0.01% of the sample. The same sample was also studied in work on human thymus T cells.

The sample taken for sequencing was thymocytes. Receptor source: a boy younger than two with a congenital heart defect. Donor details come from another sample of the same person, matched by shared clones.

The chain links TRBV11-2 to TRBJ2-7; the match to TRBD1 covers 7 bases. After removal of 3 bases from V and 0 bases from J, the junction contained 8 bases not matched to a gene. Looked up from germline, CDR1 is SGHAT and CDR2 is FQNNGV. The CDR3 extends over 16 amino acids. The CDR3 DNA reads as TGTGCCAGCAGCTTGAGGGGGCCGGCTAGCTCCTACGAGCAGTACTTC. As protein: CASSLRGPASSYEQYF.

The chain links TRBV28 to TRBJ1-4; 7 bases line up with TRBD1. This CDR3 comprises 15 residues. The germline V gene has CDR1 MDHEN and CDR2 SYDVKM. V lost 5 bases and J lost 5; bases outside the gene matches: 8. Here the CDR3 DNA reads TGTGCCAGCAGTCCCTCGACAGGGAGGAATGAAAAACTGTTTTTT. Its protein product is CASSPSTGRNEKLFF.

The chain uses TRBV4-2 and TRBJ2-5; D is possibly TRBD1 (6 bases). The germline CDR1 and CDR2 sequences are LGHNA and YNFKEQ. Trimming removed 0 bases at V and 2 bases at J, with 10 bases between. The CDR3 covers 15 residues. This CDR3 reads CASSQDRDTQETQYF. The CDR3 DNA is TGTGCCAGCAGCCAAGATAGGGACACTCAAGAGACCCAGTACTTC.

The rearrangement joins TRBV19 to TRBJ1-1; D unresolved. The CDR3 contains 17 residues. Germline CDR1 LNHDA, CDR2 SQIVND (reference sequence). Trimming removed 7 bases at V and 2 bases at J, with 23 bases between. For the CDR3, the DNA is TGTGCCAGTACCGTATTCGGGCCAGCGGTCGGTAACACTGAAGCTTTCTTT. Amino acid sequence: CASTVFGPAVGNTEAFF.

The CDR3 reads CASSELLAGEETQYF. The CDR3 coding sequence is TGCGCCAGCAGTGAGCTACTAGCGGGAGAAGAGACCCAGTACTTC. V gene TRBV10-1 combines with J gene TRBJ2-5; TRBD2 matches 11 bases. The CDR3 runs 15 residues. V shed 2 bases and J 3 bases; nucleotides not matched to a gene: 2. CDR1 and CDR2 (germline): WNHNN, SYGVQD (reference sequence).

This rearrangement joins TRBV5-1 to TRBJ2-4; TRBD1 is a possible D gene (6 bases). The CDR3 extends over 15 amino acids. Germline assignment: CDR1 SGHRS and CDR2 YFSETQ. The V end lost 2 bases, the J end lost 3 bases, and 12 bases lay between the germline ends. CDR3 loop: CASSLAGVVKNIQYF. CDR3 coding DNA: TGCGCCAGCAGCTTAGCAGGGGTGGTCAAAAACATTCAGTACTTC.

This chain connects TRBV7-8 to TRBJ2-1, with TRBD2 matching 9 bases. The CDR3 totals 14 residues. The trim removed 5 bases at V and 5 bases at J, leaving 4 bases unmatched. CDR1 SGHVS and CDR2 FQNEAQ come from the germline V gene. This chain's CDR3 is CASSAGTSNNEQFF. The CDR3 nucleotides are TGTGCCAGCAGCGCGGGGACTAGCAACAATGAGCAGTTCTTC.

The genes are TRBV28 and TRBJ1-1; no firm D call. Germline V gene lookup returns CDR1 MDHEN and CDR2 SYDVKM. Trimming removed 0 bases at V and 4 bases at J, with 18 bases between. This CDR3 is 17 amino acids long. The CDR3 sequence: CASSLWSRNRGSTEAFF. CDR3 DNA: TGTGCCAGCAGTTTATGGTCTAGGAATCGAGGGAGCACTGAAGCTTTCTTT. The complete variable domain, with remaining parts taken from reference TRBV28 and TRBJ1-1, reads DVKVTQSSRYLVKRTGEKVFLECVQDMDHENMFWYRQDPGLGLRLIYFSYDVKMKEKGDIPEGYSVSREKKERFSLILESASTNQTSMYLCASSLWSRNRGSTEAFFGQGTRLTVV.

The CDR3 DNA follows: TGTGCCAGCAGTGAATTCTGCCGGGGTCGCCAGACCCAGTACTTC. Amino acids: CASSEFCRGRQTQYF. The V gene is TRBV25-1, the J gene TRBJ2-5; D perhaps matches TRBD2 (5 bases). CDR1 is MGHDK and CDR2 is SYGVNS in the germline V gene. The CDR3 sequence is 15 residues long. The V end was cut by 1 base, the J end by 6 bases, with 15 bases between.

The rearrangement links TRBV9 to TRBJ2-7; TRBD2 agrees at 11 bases. The CDR3 runs to 15 residues. Per germline, CDR1 SGDLS and CDR2 YYNGEE. Trimming took 3 bases from V and 1 from J; bases not matched to a gene: 3. Here the CDR3 reads CASSGSSGRSYEQYF. In DNA form, the CDR3 reads TGTGCCAGCAGCGGCTCTAGCGGGAGGTCCTACGAGCAGTACTTC.

The rearrangement uses TRBV30 and TRBJ1-4; the D gene is possibly TRBD1 (6 bases). CDR3 size: 16 residues. The germline V and J ends were trimmed by 6 bases and 8 bases, with 25 bases remaining between them. Germline V gene data show CDR1 as GTSNPN and CDR2 as SVGIG (reference sequence). CDR3 in DNA: TGTGCCTGCCCCGGGAACCCGTCCTGGGGGCGAGAAAAACTGTTTTTT. Translating gives CACPGNPSWGREKLFF.

The rearrangement joins TRBV30 to TRBJ2-3; D not certain. Germline values: CDR1 GTSNPN, CDR2 SVGIG (reference sequence). V was clipped by 3 bases and J by 0 bases, with 10 bases between them. The CDR3 is 14 amino acids. CDR3 protein: CAWSLEISTDTQYF. The DNA of the CDR3 is TGTGCCTGGAGCCTAGAGATTAGCACAGATACGCAGTATTTT.

This rearrangement joins TRBV28 to TRBJ2-3; 11 nucleotides match TRBD2. Germline CDR1 and CDR2: MDHEN and SYDVKM. V lost 10 bases and J lost 3; bases outside the gene matches: 12. The CDR3 runs 16 residues. CDR3 in amino acids: CATPPRGTSGTDTQYF. The CDR3 DNA follows: TGTGCCACCCCCCCGAGGGGGACTAGCGGTACAGATACGCAGTATTTT.

The V gene is TRBV27, the J gene TRBJ2-3; D is ambiguous. The CDR3 sequence is 14 residues long. Germline CDR1 is MNHEY and CDR2 is SMNVEV (reference sequence). V gave up 3 bases and J gave up 5 bases, with 12 bases separating them. CDR3 nucleotide sequence: TGTGCCAGCAGTTTGTCCCTAGACGGAGATACGCAGTATTTT. This gives the protein CASSLSLDGDTQYF.

The chain couples TRBV6-5 to TRBJ2-3; a possible D gene is TRBD2 (6 bases). Trimming shortened V by 2 bases and J by 3 bases, and 9 bases separated the two germline ends. CDR3 length: 14 amino acids. The germline CDR1 and CDR2 sequences are MNHEY and SVGAGI. This chain's CDR3 is CASSYEGRTDTQYF. In nucleotides, the CDR3 is TGTGCCAGCAGTTACGAGGGGAGGACAGATACGCAGTATTTT.

The gene calls are TRBV9 and TRBJ1-1; 7 bases map to TRBD1. The CDR3 runs to 19 residues. J gave up 1 base and V 3 bases, and 18 bases lay outside the gene matches. In germline, CDR1 is SGDLS, CDR2 YYNGEE. CDR3 bases: TGTGCCAGCAGCGCCCCTCCTGCACTCGAGGCAGGGGGGAACACTGAAGCTTTCTTT. It specifies CASSAPPALEAGGNTEAFF. Variable domain in full (rest from reference TRBV9 and TRBJ1-1): DSGVTQTPKHLITATGQRVTLRCSPRSGDLSVYWYQQSLDQGLQFLIQYYNGEERAKGNILERFSAQQFPDLHSELNLSSLELGDSALYFCASSAPPALEAGGNTEAFFGQGTRLTVV.

The rearrangement joins TRBV4-3 to TRBJ2-2, with 7 bases matching TRBD2. This CDR3 spans 16 amino acids. The J segment lost 8 bases and the V segment lost 2 bases, leaving 11 bases of the junction unmatched. CDR1 and CDR2 from the germline V gene are LGHNA and YSLEER. The DNA of the CDR3 is TGCGCCAGCAGCCAACAATTTATTCGGGGGGTAGGGGAGCTGTTTTTT. Translated, it gives CASSQQFIRGVGELFF.

The V call is TRBV5-1, the J call TRBJ2-5, with TRBD2 identical over 11 bases. J lost 2 bases, V lost 4 bases, and 7 bases had no gene match. Germline V lookup: CDR1 SGHRS, CDR2 YFSETQ. This CDR3 has 16 residues. CDR3 nucleotide sequence: TGCGCCAGCAGCGCCGCCCGACTAGCGGGACAAGAGACCCAGTACTTC. Translated: CASSAARLAGQETQYF.

V and J are TRBV27 and TRBJ2-7; D perhaps matches TRBD1 (6 bases). The CDR3 covers 13 residues. Germline values: CDR1 MNHEY, CDR2 SMNVEV (reference sequence). Between the trimmed V and J ends, which lost 4 bases and 7 bases, there was a span of 14 bases. Here the CDR3 reads CASSSIGQPEQYF. DNA for the CDR3: TGTGCCAGCAGTTCTATCGGACAGCCTGAGCAGTACTTC.

This clone was counted between two and nine times. The chain recombines TRBV5-6 with TRBJ2-5, with 7 bases that match TRBD1. Losses at the gene ends were 0 bases for V and 0 bases for J; bases not matched to a gene: 8. Germline-derived CDR1 and CDR2 are SGHDT and YYEEEE. This CDR3 comprises 17 residues. The CDR3 DNA follows: TGTGCCAGCAGCTTGGGGCCGACAGGGAACCACCAAGAGACCCAGTACTTC. Translating gives CASSLGPTGNHQETQYF.

This clone has just one count. The chain joins TRBV14 to TRBJ2-6; D is possibly TRBD1 (6 bases). The length of the CDR3 is 20 residues. In germline, CDR1 is SGHDN, CDR2 FVKESK. V was pared by 3 bases and J by 1 base, with 22 bases between. This chain's CDR3 is CASSQTTGTKQRSGANVLTF. The CDR3 DNA follows: TGTGCCAGCAGCCAGACGACGGGGACAAAACAAAGGTCTGGGGCCAACGTCCTGACTTTC.

V and J are TRBV5-6 and TRBJ2-2, with 10 bases identical to TRBD2. This CDR3 is 19 amino acids long. The ends lost 2 bases at V and 5 bases at J; junction bases unmatched: 15. The germline gives CDR1 SGHDT, CDR2 YYEEEE. The CDR3 DNA reads as TGTGCCAGCAGCTTTGAGGGACTAGCGCCTCCCGGGGATACCGGGGAGCTGTTTTTT. Protein product: CASSFEGLAPPGDTGELFF.

The chain joins TRBV28 to TRBJ1-2; 8 nucleotides match TRBD1. The germline gives CDR1 MDHEN, CDR2 SYDVKM. The CDR3 contains 14 residues. With 6 bases clipped from V and 8 bases from J, the junction kept 11 bases outside the gene matches. The CDR3 loop reads CASRRRTGPYGYTF. The DNA for the CDR3 is TGTGCCAGCAGACGTCGGACAGGGCCTTACGGCTACACCTTC.

The V call is TRBV27, the J call TRBJ1-5, with 8 positions matching TRBD1. This CDR3 contains 15 residues. Trimming took 6 bases from V and 6 from J; bases not matched to a gene: 10. Germline V gives CDR1 MNHEY, CDR2 SMNVEV (reference sequence). The CDR3 sequence is CASSSGQEITQPQHF. The CDR3 nucleotides are TGTGCCAGCAGCTCGGGACAGGAAATAACTCAGCCCCAGCATTTT.

V gene TRBV27 combines with J gene TRBJ2-7; tentative D call: TRBD1 (6 bases). Per the germline V gene, CDR1 is MNHEY and CDR2 is SMNVEV (reference sequence). V shed 4 bases and J shed 1 base, with 11 bases lying between them. This CDR3 spans 14 amino acids. The CDR3 sequence is CASSYGTSSYEQYF. The DNA of the CDR3 is TGTGCCAGCAGTTACGGGACATCTTCCTACGAGCAGTACTTC.